This TCR beta chain is from a study of regulatory T cells in long-lasting Graves disease. This clonotype was seen repeatedly, ten times or more. Its antigen is undetermined. Trimming took 7 bases from V and 7 from J; bases not matched to a gene: 6. The CDR3 covers 14 residues. Whole-study results and caveats: TRBV28 was favored in persistent disease, as were TRBJ1-2 and TRBJ2-5.

The time point was: newly diagnosed GD, antithyroid drugs for less than 3 months. PBMC-derived RNA was used for the TCR library. Construction of the TCR beta libraries employed iRepertoire HTBI primers in conjunction with Arm-PCR of CDR3 regions. One entry per CDR3 protein results from TCRdb running MiXCR on the multiplex PCR reads. The sample carries around 450,000 distinct CDR3 sequences, under 15% recorded once. The same sample was also used in a study of T cells in Graves' hyperthyroidism and ophthalmopathy. That work states: In blood, most of the thyroid clonotypes expanded above 0.001 were also present.

The TCR originated in a woman in her twenties or thirties with Graves disease. This material consisted of peripheral blood mononuclear cells (PBMCs), taken at new diagnosis, from a patient treated with antithyroid drugs. This chain uses TRBV12-3 or TRBV12-4 with TRBJ1-6; 8 bases line up with TRBD1. Here the CDR3 reads CASKEAGGNSPLHF. The CDR3 DNA reads TGTGCCAGCAAGGAAGCAGGGGGCAATTCACCCCTCCACTTT.